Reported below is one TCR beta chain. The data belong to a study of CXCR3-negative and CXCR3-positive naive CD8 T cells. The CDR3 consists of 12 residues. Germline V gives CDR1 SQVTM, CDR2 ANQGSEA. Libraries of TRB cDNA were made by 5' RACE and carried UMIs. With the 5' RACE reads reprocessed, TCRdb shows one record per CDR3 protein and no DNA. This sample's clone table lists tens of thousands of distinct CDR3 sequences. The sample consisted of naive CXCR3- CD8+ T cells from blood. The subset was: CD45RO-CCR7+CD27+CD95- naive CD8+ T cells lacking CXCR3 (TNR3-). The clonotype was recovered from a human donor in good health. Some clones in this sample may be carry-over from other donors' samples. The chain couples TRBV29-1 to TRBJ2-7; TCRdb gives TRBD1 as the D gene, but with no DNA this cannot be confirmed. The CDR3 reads CSVMTGAYEQYF.